The clone carrying this T cell receptor beta chain has a single count. The sample originates from a study of cytomegalovirus exposure and HLA in healthy donors. Study-wide background: Membership in the Caucasian-associated ancestry cluster was found for approximately 85% of about 430 genotyped donors.

This PCR relied on a set of 60 Vbeta primers and 13 Jbeta primers. Profiling relied on immunoSEQ multiplex PCR, and the TCRdb table lists in-frame clones only, not all of them. The data show under 200,000 clones, approximately 86% seen once. The origin of this receptor is a woman aged 30 to 39 in good health and CMV-seronegative. The sequenced sample was PBMCs.

CDR3 loop: CASSQEGNQPQHF. In DNA, the CDR3 is TGTGCCAGCTCCCAGGAAGGCAATCAGCCCCAGCATTTT. The V call is TRBV18, the J call TRBJ1-5; D not resolved. V dropped 6 bases and J dropped 2 bases, with 8 bases sitting between them. Germline CDR1 is KGHSH and CDR2 is LQKENI. CDR3 length equals 13 residues.